This T cell receptor beta chain is from a study of OX40 agonist ivuxolimab in advanced cancers. Background on the study: While on treatment, patients had intravenous ivuxolimab at 0.01 to 10 mg/kg every 2 weeks. Head and neck, renal cell, melanoma or hepatocellular carcinoma were the cancers that dose-escalation patients had. Partial responses occurred in Three dose-escalation patients, one with hepatocellular carcinoma and two with cutaneous melanoma.

It was autoimmune disease history or systemic immunosuppression that excluded patients. This table comes from immunoSEQ multiplex PCR, and its TCRdb copy is limited to in-frame clones, with some not included. The sample shows tens of thousands of clones, around four fifths of them seen only once. The V segment lost 5 bases and the J segment 3 bases; nucleotides outside the gene matches: 11. In germline, CDR1 is LNHDA, CDR2 SQIVND (reference sequence). The CDR3 loop spans 17 amino acids. The clonotype comes from an adult with an advanced solid tumor such as melanoma, head and neck, liver or kidney cancer. The sequenced sample was CD4+ or CD8+ T cells sorted from blood, obtained in a trial of the OX40 agonist ivuxolimab. The chain links TRBV19 to TRBJ2-5, with 11 nucleotides matching TRBD1. The CDR3 DNA sequence: TGTGCCAGTAGTCCCCGCCGAGCGGGACAGGGGGAAGAGACCCAGTACTTC. Translation: CASSPRRAGQGEETQYF.